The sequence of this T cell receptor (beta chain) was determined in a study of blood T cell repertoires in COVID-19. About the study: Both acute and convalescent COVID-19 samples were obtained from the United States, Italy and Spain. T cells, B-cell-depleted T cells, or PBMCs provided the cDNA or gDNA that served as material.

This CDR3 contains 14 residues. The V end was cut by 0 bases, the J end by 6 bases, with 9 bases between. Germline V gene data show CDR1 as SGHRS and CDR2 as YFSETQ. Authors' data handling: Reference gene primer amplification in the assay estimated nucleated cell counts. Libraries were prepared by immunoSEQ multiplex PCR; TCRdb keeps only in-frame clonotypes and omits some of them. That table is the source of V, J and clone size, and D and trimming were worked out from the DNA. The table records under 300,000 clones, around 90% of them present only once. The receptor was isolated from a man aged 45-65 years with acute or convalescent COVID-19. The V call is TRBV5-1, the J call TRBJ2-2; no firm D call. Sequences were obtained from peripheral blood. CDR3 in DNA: TGCGCCAGCAGCTTGGAACAGTCGCCCGGGGAGCTGTTTTTT. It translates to CASSLEQSPGELFF.